A single sample is the source of the 20 T cell receptor beta chains below, sequenced in a study of CD8 T cells in ankylosing spondylitis. Study-wide findings and caveats: What appeared characteristic of ankylosing spondylitis blood was a TCR beta motif of under 10 highly homologous variants.

The antigens for these receptors are not known. MiXCR, applied by TCRdb to the 5' RACE reads, yields one record per CDR3 protein. The sample contains almost 400,000 distinct CDR3 sequences, approximately 20% of which appear only once. Sample: blood, either unsorted or a sorted T cell fraction (not recorded which). The receptor source for this set is a male donor with ankylosing spondylitis.

The chain employs TRBV29-1 and TRBJ2-1; D gene uncertain. CDR3 length: 12 amino acids. Trimming removed 0 bases at V and 9 bases at J, with 9 bases between. In germline, CDR1 is SQVTM, CDR2 ANQGSEA. The CDR3 DNA is TGCAGCGTTGAAGAGACCTCGAGTGAGCAGTTCTTC. This gives the protein CSVEETSSEQFF.

This clonotype has a handful of counts. The V call is TRBV27, the J call TRBJ2-7, with D maybe TRBD2 (5 bases). Trimming took off 3 bases at V and 4 bases at J, with 16 bases between the two ends. This CDR3 is 15 amino acids long. Germline V gene lookup returns CDR1 MNHEY and CDR2 SMNVEV (reference sequence). The CDR3 DNA reads as TGTGCCAGCAGTTTGGAGAGGGCGCGAGGGTACGAGCAGTACTTC. Its protein product is CASSLERARGYEQYF.

This clonotype was observed a handful of times. Here the CDR3 DNA reads TGCGCCAGCAGCCAAGACACCGAGCAGTACTTC. Translation gives CASSQDTEQYF. The V call is TRBV5-1, the J call TRBJ2-7; D unresolved. The V gene lost 4 bases and the J gene lost 6 bases, with 8 bases spanning the gap. Germline CDR1 reads SGHRS; CDR2 reads YFSETQ. This CDR3 is built from 11 residues.

The gene calls are TRBV7-2 and TRBJ2-3; D is undetermined. The germline CDR1 and CDR2 sequences are SGHTA and FQGNSA. This CDR3 region has 15 residues. Between the trimmed V and J ends, which lost 0 bases and 1 base, there was a span of 8 bases. CDR3 coding DNA: TGTGCCAGCAGCTTAGCTGGTTGGGGCACAGATACGCAGTATTTT. This gives the protein CASSLAGWGTDTQYF.

This rearrangement joins TRBV29-1 to TRBJ2-7; D is undetermined. This CDR3 spans 12 amino acids. Germline V gene sequence: CDR1 SQVTM, CDR2 ANQGSEA. V was clipped by 6 bases and J by 3 bases, with 12 bases between them. CDR3 amino acids: CSVAWTGYEQYF. The CDR3 bases are TGCAGCGTAGCGTGGACGGGCTACGAGCAGTACTTC.

The sample holds a few counts of this clonotype. The J gene is TRBJ2-7, the V gene TRBV5-6; tentatively, D is TRBD1 (6 bases). The CDR3 has 14 residues. Looked up from germline, CDR1 is SGHDT and CDR2 is YYEEEE. V shed 0 bases and J shed 9 bases, with 16 bases lying between them. This chain's CDR3 is CASSLGQGLFGQYF. CDR3 DNA sequence: TGTGCCAGCAGCTTGGGCCAGGGGCTCTTCGGGCAGTACTTC.

This sequence joins TRBV3-1 and TRBJ2-3; 9 positions agree with TRBD2. Unmatched junction bases numbered 9, after V lost 4 bases and J lost 7 bases. The germline gives CDR1 LGHDT, CDR2 YNNKEL (reference sequence). The CDR3 is made up of 15 amino acids. CDR3 nucleotide sequence: TGTGCCAGCAGCCGCTGGTTGGCGGGAGGGAATACGCAGTATTTT. Translation gives CASSRWLAGGNTQYF.

The CDR3 loop reads CASSLTGFIEQYF. The CDR3 nucleotides read TGTGCCAGCAGCTTAACAGGGTTCATCGAGCAGTACTTC. V gene TRBV7-2 combines with J gene TRBJ2-7; D possibly corresponds to TRBD1 (6 bases). The CDR3 loop spans 13 amino acids. V was pared by 2 bases and J by 6 bases, with 11 bases between. Germline assignment: CDR1 SGHTA and CDR2 FQGNSA.

The chain carries TRBV19 and TRBJ1-5; D uncertain. Germline CDR1 LNHDA, CDR2 SQIVND (reference sequence). The CDR3 is 15 residues long. V dropped 3 bases and J dropped 2 bases, with 11 bases sitting between them. CDR3 loop: CASSISPAGNQPQHF. CDR3 nucleotides: TGTGCCAGTAGTATCTCGCCGGCGGGCAATCAGCCCCAGCATTTT. The whole variable domain, filled in from reference TRBV19 and TRBJ1-5, reads DGGITQSPKYLFRKEGQNVTLSCEQNLNHDAMYWYRQDPGQGLRLIYYSQIVNDFQKGDIAEGYSVSREKKESFPLTVTSAQKNPTAFYLCASSISPAGNQPQHFGDGTRLSIL.

This sequence joins TRBV5-6 and TRBJ1-5; D perhaps matches TRBD1 (5 bases). In germline, CDR1 is SGHDT, CDR2 YYEEEE. This CDR3 contains 14 residues. V was clipped by 4 bases and J by 4 bases, with 12 bases between them. The CDR3 DNA follows: TGTGCCAGCAGCCCGAGGGGCTTAAATCAGCCCCAGCATTTT. Translated: CASSPRGLNQPQHF. Complete variable domain (other parts from reference TRBV5-6 and TRBJ1-5): DAGVTQSPTHLIKTRGQQVTLRCSPKSGHDTVSWYQQALGQGPQFIFQYYEEEERQRGNFPDRFSGHQFPNYSSELNVNALLLGDSALYLCASSPRGLNQPQHFGDGTRLSIL.

This clonotype was counted ten times or more. The gene calls are TRBV24-1 and TRBJ2-2; possibly TRBD1 or TRBD2 for D (5 bases each). Germline lookup yields CDR1 KGHDR and CDR2 SFDVKD. The V end lost 0 bases, the J end lost 3 bases, and 16 bases lay between the germline ends. The CDR3 totals 18 residues. The CDR3 DNA reads as TGTGCCACCAGTGATTTGTTCAGGGACCCATCGGACACCGGGGAGCTGTTTTTT. Protein product: CATSDLFRDPSDTGELFF.

CDR3 nucleotide sequence: TGCGCCAGCAGCGCGGGGACTAGTGCGGAGACCCAGTACTTC. As protein: CASSAGTSAETQYF. The V call is TRBV5-1, the J call TRBJ2-5, with 8 bases matching TRBD2. CDR3 length equals 14 residues. V lost 4 bases to trimming and J lost 5 bases; unmatched junction nucleotides: 7. Germline V lookup: CDR1 SGHRS, CDR2 YFSETQ.

This clonotype was seen more than once but under ten times. The V call is TRBV4-3, the J call TRBJ2-6, with 7 bases that match TRBD1. Germline lookup yields CDR1 LGHNA and CDR2 YSLEER. The CDR3 totals 16 residues. V gave up 0 bases and J gave up 8 bases; unmatched junction bases: 7. The CDR3 region has the DNA TGCGCCAGCAGCCAAGATTTAGTAGGGGGCCCCAACGTCCTGACTTTC. Residues: CASSQDLVGGPNVLTF.

The rearrangement uses TRBV6-1 and TRBJ2-5, with D possibly TRBD2 on 5 matching bases. Trimming stripped 5 bases from V and 1 base from J, with 17 bases between. The CDR3 extends over 16 amino acids. CDR1 is MNHNS, CDR2 SASEGT, per germline. CDR3 region: CASSPGKRTFQETQYF. In DNA, the CDR3 is TGTGCCAGCAGTCCGGGCAAGCGGACCTTCCAAGAGACCCAGTACTTC.

The genes are TRBV19 and TRBJ2-2, with a weak D call TRBD2 (6 bases). The CDR3 sequence is 16 residues long. Germline V gene lookup returns CDR1 LNHDA and CDR2 SQIVND (reference sequence). V was trimmed by 0 bases and J by 1 base, leaving 9 bases between them. In nucleotides, the CDR3 is TGTGCCAGTAGTATAGAGGGGAGGAAGAACACCGGGGAGCTGTTTTTT. This gives the protein CASSIEGRKNTGELFF.

The chain uses TRBV20-1 and TRBJ2-1, with TRBD2 identical over 7 bases. Germline V gene lookup returns CDR1 DFQATT and CDR2 SNEGSKA (reference sequence). CDR3 length: 14 residues. Trimming removed 8 bases from V and 4 bases from J; junction bases left unmatched: 11. The CDR3: CSTLAALLYNEQFF. CDR3 bases: TGCAGTACTCTAGCGGCCCTATTGTACAATGAGCAGTTCTTC.

This clonotype was detected many times. The chain combines TRBV6-5 with TRBJ2-5; TRBD1 matches 8 bases. CDR3 length: 14 residues. With V trimmed by 7 bases and J by 9 bases, 13 bases remained unmatched. Germline V lookup: CDR1 MNHEY, CDR2 SVGAGI. CDR3 in DNA: TGTGCCAGCAATTCCGACAGGGGAAACGGGGCCCAGTACTTC. Amino acid sequence: CASNSDRGNGAQYF.

In this sample, this clonotype turned up a few times. In nucleotides, the CDR3 is TGCAGCGTTGAAGAGTCTAATCCGGTCTACGAGCAGTACTTC. It specifies CSVEESNPVYEQYF. The chain has TRBV29-1 and TRBJ2-7; no clear D. The CDR3 has 14 residues. CDR1 is SQVTM, CDR2 ANQGSEA, per germline. Deletions cut 0 bases from V and 3 bases from J, with 12 bases between.

This clonotype has only a few counts. The chain couples TRBV10-3 to TRBJ1-2; D perhaps matches TRBD1 (6 bases). This CDR3 is 13 amino acids long. Trimming stripped 4 bases from V and 5 bases from J, with 11 bases between. CDR1 and CDR2 (germline): ENHRY, SYGVKD. The chain's CDR3 is CAISGGPLYGYTF. CDR3 nucleotide sequence: TGTGCCATCAGTGGGGGGCCTCTTTATGGCTACACCTTC.

The chain links TRBV2 to TRBJ2-2, with 11 bases fitting TRBD2. CDR3 length equals 15 residues. Germline trimming cut 6 bases from V and 5 bases from J; bases unmatched to any gene: 5. CDR1 and CDR2 from the germline V gene are SNHLY and FYNNEI. The CDR3 DNA reads as TGTGCCAGCAGGGGCCTAGCGGGAGGTACCGGGGAGCTGTTTTTT. Its protein is CASRGLAGGTGELFF. The full variable domain, completed using reference TRBV2 and TRBJ2-2, is EPEVTQTPSHQVTQMGQEVILRCVPISNHLYFYWYRQILGQKVEFLVSFYNNEISEKSEIFDDQFSVERPDGSNFTLKIRSTKLEDSAMYFCASRGLAGGTGELFFGEGSRLTVL.